This TCR beta chain comes out of a study of cytomegalovirus exposure and HLA in healthy donors. Whole-study findings and limits: Follow-up analysis seemed to connect common viral pathogens with several of the most significant clusters identified. Diagnosis of cytomegalovirus status made by the classifier reportedly showed high specificity and sensitivity.

Turning to this clone: The antigen remains unidentified.

Germline CDR1 is MNHNS and CDR2 is SASEGT. The CDR3 sequence is 14 residues long. Between the trimmed V and J ends, which lost 4 bases and 3 bases, there was a span of 12 bases. The PCR employed 60 Vbeta primers together with 13 Jbeta primers. Assay used: immunoSEQ multiplex PCR; TCRdb lists only in-frame clones, some missing. The table shows about 130,000 clones, with roughly 66% occurring only once. The TCR was taken from a man in his sixties in good health and CMV-seropositive. Sequenced sample: PBMCs. The chain carries TRBV6-1 and TRBJ1-1, with a weak D call TRBD1 (5 bases). The CDR3 nucleotides are TGTGCCAGCAGTGCGGTCGGGGGTCACACTGAAGCTTTCTTT. As protein: CASSAVGGHTEAFF.